These T cell receptor beta chains were read from a single sample in a study of cytomegalovirus exposure and HLA in healthy donors. Clones were read by immunoSEQ multiplex PCR, and TCRdb kept only the in-frame ones, dropping some. The sample contains 60,000 to 70,000 clones, roughly 80% of which appear only once. The sequencing sample was made of PBMCs. These receptors all come from a woman in her thirties in good health and CMV-seronegative. The CDR3 runs from the conserved cysteine through the conserved F or W. The D gene is left open where the match is weak. Rows give clone size only sometimes, using once, few, many, or a class for an expanded clone.

TRBJ1-1 TRBV4-1 few TRBD1 CASSHTDRAGTEAFF TGCGCCAGCAGCCACACCGACAGGGCGGGCACTGAAGCTTTCTTT
TRBJ2-7 TRBV5-6 - TRBD1 CASSLIIGQGTYEQYF TGTGCCAGCAGCTTGATAATCGGACAGGGGACCTACGAGCAGTACTTC
TRBJ2-3 TRBV5-1 - - CASSPPVTVGTDTQYF TGCGCCAGCAGCCCCCCGGTGACAGTTGGCACAGATACGCAGTATTTT
TRBJ1-6 TRBV6-1 - - CASSQSGVGSPLHF TGTGCCAGCAGTCAAAGCGGAGTCGGGTCACCCCTCCACTTT
TRBJ1-1 TRBV29-1 - - CSVRDILNTEAFF TGCAGCGTCCGGGACATCTTAAACACTGAAGCTTTCTTT
TRBJ1-1 TRBV11-2 - TRBD1 CASSLDLNEGGRNTEAFF TGTGCCAGCAGCTTAGATCTTAACGAAGGGGGCAGGAACACTGAAGCTTTCTTT
TRBJ1-1 TRBV6-4 - TRBD1 CASSDDTTGGTEAFF TGTGCCAGCAGTGACGACACCACAGGGGGTACTGAAGCTTTCTTT
TRBJ1-3 TRBV21-1 - - CASSPTWDRVGGTIYF TGTGCCAGCAGCCCTACCTGGGACAGGGTAGGCGGCACCATATATTTT
TRBJ2-2 TRBV5-4 few - CASSPPTGNTGELFF TGTGCCAGCAGCCCTCCGACAGGGAACACCGGGGAGCTGTTTTTT
TRBJ2-5 TRBV4-3 - - CASSQEGTPGETQYF TGCGCCAGCAGCCAAGAGGGCACGCCAGGGGAGACCCAGTACTTC
TRBJ1-6 TRBV5-1 - - CASSLKMGQYNSPLHF TGCGCCAGCAGCTTGAAAATGGGACAATATAATTCACCCCTCCACTTT
TRBJ1-5 TRBV6-5 - - CASGRGSNQPQHF TGTGCCAGCGGGCGGGGAAGCAATCAGCCCCAGCATTTT
TRBJ1-3 TRBV9 - TRBD1 CASSVAGQGGNTIYF TGTGCCAGCAGCGTAGCCGGACAGGGAGGAAACACCATATATTTT
TRBJ2-3 TRBV6-1 - - CASLYAGVGTDTQYF TGTGCCAGCCTCTACGCCGGGGTTGGCACAGATACGCAGTATTTT
TRBJ2-3 TRBV11-2 - TRBD1 CASSLTGGKDTQYF TGTGCCAGCAGCTTAACAGGGGGCAAAGATACGCAGTATTTT
TRBJ2-7 TRBV29-1 - - CSVERPGYGEQYF TGCAGCGTTGAGCGGCCGGGGTACGGCGAGCAGTACTTC
TRBJ1-2 TRBV20-1 - - CSAGQYGYTF TGCAGTGCTGGACAGTATGGCTACACCTTC
TRBJ1-2 TRBV5-6 - TRBD1 CASSLRIDRENYGYTF TGTGCCAGCAGCTTAAGAATTGACAGGGAGAACTATGGCTACACCTTC
TRBJ2-1 TRBV4-1 - - CASSQDWRPFYNEQFF TGCGCCAGCAGCCAAGATTGGAGGCCCTTCTACAATGAGCAGTTCTTC
TRBJ1-2 TRBV7-2 - - CASSLGGFYGYTF TGTGCCAGCAGCTTAGGCGGATTCTATGGCTACACCTTC
TRBJ1-6 TRBV2 - - CASREDGNSPLHF TGTGCCAGCAGGGAGGACGGTAATTCACCCCTCCACTTT
TRBJ2-5 TRBV7-7 - TRBD1 CASSLAGTAQETQYF TGTGCTAGCAGCTTAGCTGGGACAGCACAAGAGACCCAGTACTTC
TRBJ1-2 TRBV5-1 - - CASSLLQGTPYGYTF TGCGCCAGCAGCTTGCTCCAGGGTACTCCCTATGGCTACACCTTC
TRBJ1-2 TRBV10-2 once TRBD1 CASRPGTGDGYTF TGCGCCAGCAGGCCCGGGACAGGGGATGGCTACACCTTC
TRBJ2-2 TRBV12-5 - - CASGLSGDTGELFF TGTGCTAGTGGTTTGTCAGGGGACACCGGGGAGCTGTTTTTT
TRBJ1-4 TRBV11-2 - - CASSLSVPRFNEKLFF TGTGCCAGCAGCTTATCAGTCCCGAGGTTTAATGAAAAACTGTTTTTT
TRBJ2-7 TRBV5-1 - - CASSLRGTYEQYF TGCGCCAGCAGCTTGCGGGGAACCTACGAGCAGTACTTC
TRBJ2-7 TRBV11-2 - - CASSLGGLYEQYF TGTGCCAGCAGCTTAGGGGGGCTCTACGAGCAGTACTTC